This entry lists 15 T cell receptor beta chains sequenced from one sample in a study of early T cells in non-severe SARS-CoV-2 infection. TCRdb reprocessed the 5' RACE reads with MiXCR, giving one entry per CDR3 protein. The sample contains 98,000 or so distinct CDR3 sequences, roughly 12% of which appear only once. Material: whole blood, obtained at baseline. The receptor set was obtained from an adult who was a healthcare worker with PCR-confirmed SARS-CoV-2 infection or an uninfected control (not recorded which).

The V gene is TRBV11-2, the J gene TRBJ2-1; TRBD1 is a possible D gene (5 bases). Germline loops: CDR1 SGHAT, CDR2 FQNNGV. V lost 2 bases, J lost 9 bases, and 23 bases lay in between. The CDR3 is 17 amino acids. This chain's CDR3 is CASSLIGPNTPRGEQFF. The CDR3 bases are TGTGCCAGCAGCTTAATCGGGCCGAACACCCCTAGGGGTGAGCAGTTCTTC. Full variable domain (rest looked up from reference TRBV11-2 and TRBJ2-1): EAGVAQSPRYKIIEKRQSVAFWCNPISGHATLYWYQQILGQGPKLLIQFQNNGVVDDSQLPKDRFSAERLKGVDSTLKIQPAKLEDSAVYLCASSLIGPNTPRGEQFFGPGTRLTVL.

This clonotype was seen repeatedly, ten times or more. Here the CDR3 DNA reads TGTGCCAGCAGTTTAGTTGGGCGGGTCGAGGGGACCCAGTACTTC. It is translated as CASSLVGRVEGTQYF. The chain links TRBV12-3 or TRBV12-4 to TRBJ2-5; TRBD2 is a possible D gene (5 bases). V was cut by 1 base and J by 7 bases, with 16 bases left in between. The CDR3 sequence is 15 residues long.

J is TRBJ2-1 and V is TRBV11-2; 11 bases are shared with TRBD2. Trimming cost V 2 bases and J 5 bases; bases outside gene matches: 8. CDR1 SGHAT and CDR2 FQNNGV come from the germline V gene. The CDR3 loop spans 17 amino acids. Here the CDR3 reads CASSLRLGLADDNEQFF. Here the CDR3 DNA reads TGTGCCAGCAGCTTACGGTTGGGACTAGCGGACGACAATGAGCAGTTCTTC.

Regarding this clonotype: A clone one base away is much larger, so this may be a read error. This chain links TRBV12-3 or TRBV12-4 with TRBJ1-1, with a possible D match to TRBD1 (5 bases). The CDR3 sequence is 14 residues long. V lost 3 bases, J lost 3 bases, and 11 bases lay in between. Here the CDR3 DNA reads TGTGCCAGCAGTTTGGTCCAGGGCGACACTGAAGCTTTCTTT. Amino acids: CASSLVQGDTEAFF.

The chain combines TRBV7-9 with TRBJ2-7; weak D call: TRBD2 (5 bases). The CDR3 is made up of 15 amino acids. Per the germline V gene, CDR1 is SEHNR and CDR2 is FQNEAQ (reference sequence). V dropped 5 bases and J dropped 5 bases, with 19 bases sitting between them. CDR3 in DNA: TGTGCCAGCAGCCCCGGGCACGGGGATATCCACGAGCAGTACTTC. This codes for CASSPGHGDIHEQYF.

DNA for the CDR3: TGTGCCAGCAGCGGACAGGAACATAGCAATCAGCCCCAGCATTTT. Its translation is CASSGQEHSNQPQHF. This sequence joins TRBV12-3 or TRBV12-4 and TRBJ1-5; 7 bases match TRBD1. The length of the CDR3 is 15 residues. With V trimmed by 6 bases and J by 0 bases, 5 bases remained unmatched.

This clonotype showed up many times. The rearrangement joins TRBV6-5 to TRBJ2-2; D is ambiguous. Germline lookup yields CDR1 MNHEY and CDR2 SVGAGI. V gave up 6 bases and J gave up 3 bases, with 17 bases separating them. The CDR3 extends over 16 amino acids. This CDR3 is CASSLKLPRYTGELFF. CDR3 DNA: TGTGCCAGCAGCCTAAAACTCCCGAGGTACACCGGGGAGCTGTTTTTT.

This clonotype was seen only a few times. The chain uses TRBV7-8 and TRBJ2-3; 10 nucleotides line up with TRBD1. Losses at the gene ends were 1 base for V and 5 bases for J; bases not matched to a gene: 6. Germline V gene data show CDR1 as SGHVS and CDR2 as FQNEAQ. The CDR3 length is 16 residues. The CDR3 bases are TGTGCCAGCAGCTTAGTAGGGACAGGGGCGGAAGATACGCAGTATTTT. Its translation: CASSLVGTGAEDTQYF.

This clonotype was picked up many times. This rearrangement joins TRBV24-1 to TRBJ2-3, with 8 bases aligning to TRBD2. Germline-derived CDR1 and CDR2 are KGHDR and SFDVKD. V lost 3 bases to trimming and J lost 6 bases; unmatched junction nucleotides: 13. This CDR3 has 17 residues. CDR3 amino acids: CATSDLKASGPGDTQYF. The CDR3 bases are TGTGCCACCAGTGATCTAAAGGCTAGCGGGCCGGGGGATACGCAGTATTTT.

CDR3 sequence: CSARVTGLLGYTF. DNA of the CDR3: TGCAGTGCTAGAGTAACAGGGCTACTAGGCTACACCTTC. V and J are TRBV20-1 and TRBJ1-2, with D possibly being TRBD1 (6 bases). Trimming stripped 1 base from V and 8 bases from J, with 14 bases between. This CDR3 has 13 amino acids. Germline CDR1 DFQATT, CDR2 SNEGSKA (reference sequence).

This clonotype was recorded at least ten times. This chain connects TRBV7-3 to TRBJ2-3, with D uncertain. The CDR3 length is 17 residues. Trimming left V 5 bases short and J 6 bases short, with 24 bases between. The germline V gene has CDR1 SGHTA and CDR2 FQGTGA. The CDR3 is CASSRPSGASERDTQYF. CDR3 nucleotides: TGTGCCAGCAGCCGCCCCTCAGGAGCCTCCGAGAGGGATACGCAGTATTTT.

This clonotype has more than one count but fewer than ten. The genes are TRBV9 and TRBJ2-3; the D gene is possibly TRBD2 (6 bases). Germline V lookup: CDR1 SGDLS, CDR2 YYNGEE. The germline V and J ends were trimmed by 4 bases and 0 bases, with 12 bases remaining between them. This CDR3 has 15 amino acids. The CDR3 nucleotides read TGTGCCAGCAGCACGGGACTCCCTAGCACAGATACGCAGTATTTT. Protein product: CASSTGLPSTDTQYF.

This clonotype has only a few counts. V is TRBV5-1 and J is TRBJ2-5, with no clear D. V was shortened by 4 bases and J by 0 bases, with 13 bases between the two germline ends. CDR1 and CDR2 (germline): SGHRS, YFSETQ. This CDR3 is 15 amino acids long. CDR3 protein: CASSPWTDHQETQYF. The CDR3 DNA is TGCGCCAGCAGCCCCTGGACCGACCACCAAGAGACCCAGTACTTC.

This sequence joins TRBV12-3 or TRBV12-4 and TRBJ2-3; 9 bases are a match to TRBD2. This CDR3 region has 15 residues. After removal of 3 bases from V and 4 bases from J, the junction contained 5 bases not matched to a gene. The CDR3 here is CASSFVAGGPDTQYF. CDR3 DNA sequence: TGTGCCAGCAGTTTCGTCGCGGGAGGGCCAGATACGCAGTATTTT.

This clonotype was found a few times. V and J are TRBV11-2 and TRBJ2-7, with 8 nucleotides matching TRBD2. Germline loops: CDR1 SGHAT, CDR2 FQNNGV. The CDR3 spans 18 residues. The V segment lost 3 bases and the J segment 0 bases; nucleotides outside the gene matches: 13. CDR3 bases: TGTGCCAGCAGCTTCCCTAGGACTAGCTCGCAATTCTCCTACGAGCAGTACTTC. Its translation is CASSFPRTSSQFSYEQYF.